What follows describes a single TCR beta chain. Antigen unknown. Assay: immunoSEQ multiplex PCR; the TCRdb copy retains only in-frame clones and omits some. The table has around 66,000 clones, nearly 98% seen once. The sample originates from a study of cytomegalovirus exposure and HLA in healthy donors. Study-wide results and limits: Cytomegalovirus status, reportedly, was diagnosed with high specificity and sensitivity by the classifier. Rarity held for most TCR sequences, but there were some public TCRs that occurred in many donors. The study put some 160 TCR beta chains on its list as cytomegalovirus-associated. As confirmed in vitro, a few CMV-associated chains were specific for CMV antigens.

The CDR3 is 16 residues long. V lost 3 bases to trimming and J lost 11 bases; unmatched junction nucleotides: 15. Germline CDR1 and CDR2: SGHDT and YYEEEE. The source is a woman younger than 35 in good health and CMV-seropositive. Sequenced: PBMCs. V is TRBV5-6 and J is TRBJ1-4; 8 bases map to TRBD1. CDR3 bases: TGTGCCAGCAGCTACACGAACAGGGGGTTGGGGGATAAACTGTTTTTT. Its protein is CASSYTNRGLGDKLFF.